This TCR beta chain was captured in a study of response to subunit inactivated influenza vaccine. Overall study results and limits: Researchers suggested that each seasonal influenza vaccination recruits few new T cells.

The CDR3 is 16 residues long. In germline, CDR1 is SGHRS, CDR2 YFSETQ. J gave up 0 bases and V 3 bases, and 4 bases lay outside the gene matches. TCRdb independently ran MiXCR on the RT-PCR reads; one entry per CDR3 protein. The sample lists 170,000 or so distinct CDR3 sequences, 9.5% to 12% occurring once. This clonotype has just a few counts. The antigen remains unidentified. The J gene is TRBJ2-1, the V gene TRBV5-1; 9 nucleotides line up with TRBD2. The sample was CD8+ T cells sorted from PBMCs, taken roughly 24 months after vaccination. This TCR derives from a man aged 50 to 69 who received an inactivated influenza vaccine. Here the CDR3 reads CASSSASGISYNEQFF. The CDR3 DNA reads as TGCGCCAGCAGCTCCGCTAGCGGGATCTCCTACAATGAGCAGTTCTTC.